This TCR beta chain is drawn from a study of blood T cell repertoires in COVID-19. It was during active infection that Seattle patients were enrolled and then longitudinally followed. This CDR3 contains 13 residues. The V end lost 6 bases, the J end lost 9 bases, and 12 bases lay between the germline ends. The germline gives CDR1 LNHDA, CDR2 SQIVND (reference sequence). Source study methods: The assay estimated nucleated cells by amplifying reference gene primers. Method: immunoSEQ multiplex PCR; TCRdb's copy keeps in-frame clones and lacks some. V and J calls and clone size follow that table, whereas D and trimming were derived from the DNA. The sample consists of approximately 180,000 clones, 85% to 90% of them appearing once.

The gene calls are TRBV19 and TRBJ1-6, with TRBD1 as a possible D gene (6 bases). This TCR was sampled from a person aged 70 to 85 with COVID-19, enrolled during active disease. Material for sequencing was peripheral blood. CDR3 sequence: CASRTMGASPLHF. As DNA, the CDR3 is TGTGCCAGTAGGACCATGGGGGCTTCACCCCTCCACTTT. The full variable domain, rest sourced from reference TRBV19 and TRBJ1-6, is DGGITQSPKYLFRKEGQNVTLSCEQNLNHDAMYWYRQDPGQGLRLIYYSQIVNDFQKGDIAEGYSVSREKKESFPLTVTSAQKNPTAFYLCASRTMGASPLHFGNGTRLTVT.